This TCR beta chain was sequenced in a study of PD-1 blockade in classical Hodgkin lymphoma. From germline, CDR1 is SGHAT and CDR2 FQDESV (reference sequence). V dropped 2 bases and J dropped 6; count of bases not matched to a gene: 6. This CDR3 has 15 residues. Study results and limitations: No one has yet defined what causes the repertoire differences, which may be disease activity or prior therapy. Reported baseline diversity: healthy donors highest, relapsed/refractory patients lowest.

Time point: newly diagnosed, previously untreated cHL patient sample. CD8+ T cell isolation from thawed PBMCs was performed by magnetic negative selection. The authors used newly diagnosed, untreated classical Hodgkin lymphoma PBMCs as comparison. Regarding this clone: Its antigen is as yet unknown.

Profiled with immunoSEQ multiplex PCR; TCRdb holds only in-frame clones, not every one. Of roughly 20,000 clones in the sample, 85% to 90% were seen once. This receptor was identified in a human donor with classical Hodgkin lymphoma. The chain is built from TRBV11-1 and TRBJ2-3, with 9 bases aligning to TRBD2. The sequenced material came from CD8+ T cells from blood. The CDR3 region has the DNA TGTGCCAGCAGCTTAATGTACCTAGCGGGGGATACGCAGTATTTT. It encodes CASSLMYLAGDTQYF.